The source of this T cell receptor beta chain is a study of blood T cell repertoires in COVID-19. This clone was counted between two and nine times. Followed over time, Seattle patients had been enrolled while infection was active. CDR1 SGHAT and CDR2 FQNNGV come from the germline V gene. Between the trimmed V and J ends, which lost 5 bases and 9 bases, there was a span of 8 bases. This CDR3 comprises 12 residues. Clones were read by immunoSEQ multiplex PCR, and TCRdb kept only the in-frame ones, dropping some. In the table there are roughly 440,000 clones, about 91% of which are singletons. This chain links TRBV11-2 with TRBJ1-6; D not resolved. This clonotype originated in a woman in her fifties or sixties with COVID-19, enrolled during active disease. Sequenced material: peripheral blood. The chain's CDR3 is CASSLYGSPLHF. The CDR3 DNA reads as TGTGCCAGCAGCCTATATGGTTCACCCCTCCACTTT.